This entry lists 2 T cell receptor beta chains sequenced from one sample in a study of radiation and T cells in renal cell carcinoma (dated by TCRdb to 2019 to 2021). The time point label here, explained by the study, means: baseline pretreatment blood. This specimen's treatment or condition label, per the study, means: 15 Gy SBRT to primary tumor, nephrectomy 4 weeks later. The library came from the immunoSEQ multiplex PCR assay. As stored in TCRdb, this immuneACCESS dataset retains in-frame rearrangements with V and J assigned. A fraction of the clones does not appear; measured against another copy, unresolved V genes explain less than half of the discrepancy, and the remainder lacks a known reason. In all, the sample holds 150,000 or so clones, and about 88% of those were seen once. Around 11% of the sample goes to the ten largest clones. The sample here was blood, taken from a patient whose treatment included radiotherapy and nephrectomy. These receptors were taken from a woman between 45 and 60 years old with renal cell carcinoma.

This clone was seen only once. The rearrangement links TRBV19 to TRBJ2-3; 9 bases map to TRBD1. Germline V gene sequence: CDR1 LNHDA, CDR2 SQIVND (reference sequence). V was pared by 7 bases and J by 7 bases, with 9 bases of the junction left unmatched. This CDR3 has 14 residues. In nucleotides, the CDR3 is TGTGCCAGTAAACCGGGACAGGGAGTTTATACGCAGTATTTT. Protein sequence: CASKPGQGVYTQYF.

This clone was recorded only once. This CDR3 reads CASSARDPGNYGYTF. The DNA of the CDR3 is TGTGCCAGTAGTGCCCGGGACCCCGGTAACTATGGCTACACCTTC. The J gene is TRBJ1-2, the V gene TRBV19; TRBD1 is a possible D gene (5 bases). The CDR3 totals 15 residues. V was clipped by 5 bases and J by 1 base, with 14 bases between them. Germline V CDR1 and CDR2: LNHDA, SQIVND (reference sequence). Drawing the rest from reference TRBV19 and TRBJ1-2, the complete variable domain is DGGITQSPKYLFRKEGQNVTLSCEQNLNHDAMYWYRQDPGQGLRLIYYSQIVNDFQKGDIAEGYSVSREKKESFPLTVTSAQKNPTAFYLCASSARDPGNYGYTFGSGTRLTVV.